The 18 T cell receptor beta chains reported below all come from one sample, sequenced in a study of blood T cell repertoires in COVID-19. Profiling relied on immunoSEQ multiplex PCR, and the TCRdb table lists in-frame clones only, not all of them. The sample yields approximately 13,000 clones, just over 70% seen once. Sample: peripheral blood. The receptors shown here come from a man between 60 and 75 years old with COVID-19, enrolled during active disease.

The chain links TRBV18 to TRBJ1-1, with D hard to call. V dropped 0 bases and J dropped 3 bases, with 11 bases sitting between them. CDR1 KGHSH and CDR2 LQKENI come from the germline V gene. CDR3 length equals 15 residues. In nucleotides, the CDR3 is TGTGCCAGCTCACCACCGGCAGGAACGGACACTGAAGCTTTCTTT. Its translation: CASSPPAGTDTEAFF. Full variable domain (missing parts from reference TRBV18 and TRBJ1-1): NAGVMQNPRHLVRRRGQEARLRCSPMKGHSHVYWYRQLPEEGLKFMVYLQKENIIDESGMPKERFSAEFPKEGPSILRIQQVVRGDSAAYFCASSPPAGTDTEAFFGQGTRLTVV.

This sequence joins TRBV4-2 and TRBJ1-2, with D possibly matching TRBD1 (6 bases). V dropped 1 base and J dropped 6 bases, with 9 bases sitting between them. This CDR3 is 13 amino acids long. Germline V gene data show CDR1 as LGHNA and CDR2 as YNFKEQ. The CDR3 loop is CASSQGGLNGYTF. CDR3 DNA sequence: TGTGCCAGCAGCCAAGGGGGGCTAAATGGCTACACCTTC.

The chain has TRBV18 and TRBJ2-7; D is undetermined. This CDR3 contains 14 residues. Germline CDR1 KGHSH, CDR2 LQKENI. The ends were cut back, 3 bases at V and 2 bases at J, with 11 bases in the middle. The CDR3 coding sequence is TGTGCCAGCTCACCCCCCGACACCCCCTACGAGCAGTACTTC. Amino acid sequence: CASSPPDTPYEQYF.

The rearrangement links TRBV7-6 to TRBJ2-5; D might be TRBD1 (6 bases). The CDR3 loop spans 16 amino acids. Trimming took 1 base from V and 4 from J, leaving 16 bases between them. In germline, CDR1 is SGHVS, CDR2 FNYEAQ. Here the CDR3 reads CASSLVAGLRGETQYF. The CDR3 bases are TGTGCCAGCAGCTTAGTGGCGGGCCTCAGGGGAGAGACCCAGTACTTC.

The chain links TRBV19 to TRBJ1-5; TRBD1 might be the D (6 bases). This CDR3 contains 13 residues. Trimming shortened V by 3 bases and J by 6 bases, and 9 bases separated the two germline ends. CDR1 and CDR2 (germline): LNHDA, SQIVND (reference sequence). CDR3 bases: TGTGCCAGTAGTATGGACAGCGGTCAGCCCCAGCATTTT. Protein sequence: CASSMDSGQPQHF. Using reference TRBV19 and TRBJ1-5 for the parts outside the CDR3, the full variable domain is DGGITQSPKYLFRKEGQNVTLSCEQNLNHDAMYWYRQDPGQGLRLIYYSQIVNDFQKGDIAEGYSVSREKKESFPLTVTSAQKNPTAFYLCASSMDSGQPQHFGDGTRLSIL.

V usage is TRBV6-5 and J usage is TRBJ2-5; D is undetermined. The CDR3 length is 14 residues. CDR1 is MNHEY and CDR2 is SVGAGI in the germline V gene. V lost 6 bases and J lost 5, with 16 bases in between. CDR3 nucleotides: TGTGCCAGCAGCACGTCGGTTAAGATGGAGACCCAGTACTTC. Amino acids: CASSTSVKMETQYF.

The chain carries TRBV20-1 and TRBJ1-2; D uncertain. Trimming pared 3 bases from V and 5 bases from J, leaving 7 bases between. The CDR3 totals 11 residues. CDR1 DFQATT and CDR2 SNEGSKA come from the germline V gene (reference sequence). This CDR3 is CSASYGYGYTF. CDR3 DNA: TGCAGTGCTAGCTACGGTTATGGCTACACCTTC.

This clone was recorded a few times. The chain is built from TRBV7-3 and TRBJ2-1, with TRBD2 as a possible D gene (5 bases). This CDR3 spans 18 amino acids. The germline V gene has CDR1 SGHTA and CDR2 FQGTGA. V gave up 3 bases and J gave up 5 bases, with 23 bases separating them. DNA of the CDR3: TGTGCCAGCAGCTTGGAGGTAGTCTCACTTCTTAATGACAATGAGCAGTTCTTC. Translating gives CASSLEVVSLLNDNEQFF.

By share of the sample, this clone is medium-sized (0.01 to 0.1%). The rearrangement links TRBV7-9 to TRBJ2-7, with TRBD1 identical over 9 bases. The length of the CDR3 is 15 residues. The trim removed 4 bases at V and 4 bases at J, leaving 8 bases unmatched. Germline V CDR1 and CDR2: SEHNR, FQNEAQ (reference sequence). In DNA form, the CDR3 reads TGTGCCAGCAGCTCTCCGGGACAGGGAATGTACGAGCAGTACTTC. It specifies CASSSPGQGMYEQYF.

This chain links TRBV4-3 with TRBJ1-4; TRBD1 matches 7 bases. CDR1 is LGHNA, CDR2 YSLEER, per germline. J lost 6 bases, V lost 4 bases, and 5 bases had no gene match. CDR3 length: 14 residues. CDR3 nucleotide sequence: TGCGCCAGCAGCCTCCGGGACAGAGATGAAAAACTGTTTTTT. Its protein is CASSLRDRDEKLFF.

This chain uses TRBV6-2 or TRBV6-3 with TRBJ1-5; 7 bases are shared with TRBD1. Germline assignment: CDR1 MNHEY and CDR2 SVGEGT. The CDR3 length is 18 residues. J gave up 1 base and V 2 bases, and 11 bases lay outside the gene matches. CDR3 sequence: CASSYGGQTTLSNQPQHF. The CDR3 region has the DNA TGTGCCAGCAGTTACGGGGGACAGACAACTTTGAGCAATCAGCCCCAGCATTTT.

The V and J genes are TRBV27 and TRBJ1-2; the match to TRBD1 covers 7 bases. Germline V gene sequence: CDR1 MNHEY, CDR2 SMNVEV (reference sequence). The CDR3 extends over 16 amino acids. The V gene end was trimmed by 5 bases and the J gene end by 5 bases; junction bases not matched to a gene: 14. In DNA, the CDR3 is TGTGCCAGCAGTCCAAATCCCGGGACAGTACTTTATGGCTACACCTTC. Encoded protein: CASSPNPGTVLYGYTF.

The chain has TRBV4-2 and TRBJ2-2, with TRBD2 identical over 13 bases. Unmatched junction bases numbered 13, after V lost 0 bases and J lost 6 bases. Germline V gene sequence: CDR1 LGHNA, CDR2 YNFKEQ. The CDR3 extends over 20 amino acids. CDR3 in amino acids: CASSQDTSGGAEWSAGELFF. The CDR3 coding sequence is TGTGCCAGCAGCCAAGACACTAGCGGGGGGGCCGAGTGGTCCGCCGGGGAGCTGTTTTTT.

This chain links TRBV4-1 with TRBJ2-3, with a possible D match to TRBD1 (5 bases). This CDR3 has 13 amino acids. Trimming left V 0 bases short and J 6 bases short, with 7 bases between. Germline CDR1 is MGHRA and CDR2 is YSYEKL. CDR3 sequence (DNA): TGCGCCAGCAGCCAAGATTACAGGGATACGCAGTATTTT. It yields the protein CASSQDYRDTQYF.

The chain recombines TRBV4-1 with TRBJ2-7; D is perhaps TRBD1 (5 bases). The CDR3 sequence is 11 residues long. Per the germline V gene, CDR1 is MGHRA and CDR2 is YSYEKL. V was shortened by 4 bases and J by 5 bases, with 6 bases between the two germline ends. The CDR3 DNA reads TGCGCCAGCAGCCTAGGGGACGAGCAGTACTTC. Amino acid sequence: CASSLGDEQYF.

The chain uses TRBV6-5 and TRBJ1-5; 9 bases align to TRBD1. The V gene end was trimmed by 4 bases and the J gene end by 0 bases; junction bases not matched to a gene: 4. This CDR3 spans 16 amino acids. The V gene's germline CDR1 is MNHEY and CDR2 SVGAGI. This CDR3 is CASSSGQGFSNQPQHF. CDR3 bases: TGTGCCAGCAGTTCAGGACAGGGGTTTAGCAATCAGCCCCAGCATTTT.

This clone was picked up one time. This chain uses TRBV6-5 with TRBJ1-5; 7 bases match TRBD1. J was trimmed by 5 bases and V by 6 bases; bases with no gene match: 7. This CDR3 contains 14 residues. CDR1 is MNHEY and CDR2 is SVGAGI in the germline V gene. As DNA, the CDR3 is TGTGCCAGCAGGACAGGGATTAAGGATCAGCCCCAGCATTTT. It encodes CASRTGIKDQPQHF.

The rearrangement links TRBV27 to TRBJ2-7; 7 nucleotides align to TRBD2. The CDR3 loop spans 14 amino acids. Losses at the gene ends were 3 bases for V and 1 base for J; bases not matched to a gene: 3. Germline V gives CDR1 MNHEY, CDR2 SMNVEV (reference sequence). The CDR3 nucleotides read TGTGCCAGCAGTTTTTCGGGGGGATCCTACGAGCAGTACTTC. Encoded protein: CASSFSGGSYEQYF.